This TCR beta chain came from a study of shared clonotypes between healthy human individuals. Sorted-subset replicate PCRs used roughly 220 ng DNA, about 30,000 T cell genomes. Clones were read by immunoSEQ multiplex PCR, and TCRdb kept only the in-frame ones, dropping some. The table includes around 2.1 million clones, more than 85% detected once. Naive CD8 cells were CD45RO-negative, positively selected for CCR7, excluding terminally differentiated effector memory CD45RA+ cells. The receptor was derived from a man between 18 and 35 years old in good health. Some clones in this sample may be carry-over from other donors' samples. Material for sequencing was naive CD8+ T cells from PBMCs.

The DNA of the CDR3 is TGTGCCAGTAGTACCCGGGACAGAATCTACGAGCAGTACTTC. Its translation: CASSTRDRIYEQYF. The V call is TRBV19, the J call TRBJ2-7; 7 bases are a match to TRBD1. This CDR3 has 14 residues. V dropped 4 bases and J dropped 3; count of bases not matched to a gene: 6. CDR1 and CDR2 from the germline V gene are LNHDA and SQIVND (reference sequence).